This T cell receptor beta chain is drawn from a study of T cell responses to AZD1222 COVID-19 vaccine. There are a few counts of this clone. Its specificity is not known. V was clipped by 4 bases and J by 5 bases, with 9 bases between them. Germline-derived CDR1 and CDR2 are SGHDT and YYEEEE. The CDR3 is 12 residues long. The assay was immunoSEQ multiplex PCR, and TCRdb's table has in-frame clones only and misses some. The sample has about 130,000 clones; more than 75% are singletons. Combined were second doses at about 4 or about 12 weeks. The study's findings and limits: Clonal diversity was possibly underestimated, and the donors were mostly white British, with more females.

The chain recombines TRBV5-6 with TRBJ1-2; D is ambiguous. The source is an adult who received the AZD1222 COVID-19 vaccine. This specimen was peripheral blood, taken 28 days after the second AZD1222 dose. The CDR3 loop reads CASSEGPYGYTF. The DNA of the CDR3 is TGTGCCAGCAGCGAAGGACCTTATGGCTACACCTTC.